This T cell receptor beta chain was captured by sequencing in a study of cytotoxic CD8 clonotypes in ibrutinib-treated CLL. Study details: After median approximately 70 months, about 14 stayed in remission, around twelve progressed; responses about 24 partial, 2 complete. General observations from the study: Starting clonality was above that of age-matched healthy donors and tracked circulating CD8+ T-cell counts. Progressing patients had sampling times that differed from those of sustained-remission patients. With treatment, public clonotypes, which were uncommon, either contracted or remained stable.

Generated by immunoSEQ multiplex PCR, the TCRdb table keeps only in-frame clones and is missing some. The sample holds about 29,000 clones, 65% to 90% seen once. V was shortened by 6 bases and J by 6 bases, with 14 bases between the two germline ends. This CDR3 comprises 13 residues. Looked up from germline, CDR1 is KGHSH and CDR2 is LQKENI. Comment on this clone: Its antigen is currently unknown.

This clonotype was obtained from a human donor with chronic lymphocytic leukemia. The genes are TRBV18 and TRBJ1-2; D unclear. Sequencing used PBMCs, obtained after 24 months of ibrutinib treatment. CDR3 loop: CASSPAGGDGYTF. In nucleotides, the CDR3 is TGTGCCAGCTCCCCGGCGGGCGGGGATGGCTACACCTTC.